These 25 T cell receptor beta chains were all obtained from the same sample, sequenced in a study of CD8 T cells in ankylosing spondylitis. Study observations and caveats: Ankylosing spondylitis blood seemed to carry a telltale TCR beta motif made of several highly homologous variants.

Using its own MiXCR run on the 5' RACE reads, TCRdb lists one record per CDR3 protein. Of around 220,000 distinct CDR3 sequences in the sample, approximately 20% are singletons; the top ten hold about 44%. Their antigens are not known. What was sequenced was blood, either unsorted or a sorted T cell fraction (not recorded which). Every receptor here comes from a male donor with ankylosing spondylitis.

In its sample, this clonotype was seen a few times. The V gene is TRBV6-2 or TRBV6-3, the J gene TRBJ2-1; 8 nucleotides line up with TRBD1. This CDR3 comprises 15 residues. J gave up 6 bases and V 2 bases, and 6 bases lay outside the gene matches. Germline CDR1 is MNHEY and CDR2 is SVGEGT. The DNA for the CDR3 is TGTGCCAGCAGTTACCCTCCAGGACAGGGCAATGAGCAGTTCTTC. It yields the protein CASSYPPGQGNEQFF.

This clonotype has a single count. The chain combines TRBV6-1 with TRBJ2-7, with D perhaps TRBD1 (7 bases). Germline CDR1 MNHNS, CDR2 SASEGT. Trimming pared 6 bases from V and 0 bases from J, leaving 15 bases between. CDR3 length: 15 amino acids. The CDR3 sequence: CASRGRDSYSYEQYF. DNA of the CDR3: TGTGCCAGCAGGGGGCGGGACAGCTACTCCTACGAGCAGTACTTC.

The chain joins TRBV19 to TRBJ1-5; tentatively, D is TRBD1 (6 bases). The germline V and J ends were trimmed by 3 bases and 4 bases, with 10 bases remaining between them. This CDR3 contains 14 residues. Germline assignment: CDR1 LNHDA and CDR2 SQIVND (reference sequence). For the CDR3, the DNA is TGTGCCAGTAGTATCCCGACAGGAAATCAGCCCCAGCATTTT. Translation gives CASSIPTGNQPQHF.

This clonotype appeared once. The CDR3 DNA reads as TGTGCCAGCAGCCAATACAGGGCTTCCGCCTACGAGCAGTACTTC. It translates to CASSQYRASAYEQYF. The chain employs TRBV4-2 and TRBJ2-7; TRBD1 might be the D (6 bases). V lost 2 bases, J lost 2 bases, and 13 bases lay in between. Germline V gene lookup returns CDR1 LGHNA and CDR2 YNFKEQ. The CDR3 spans 15 residues.

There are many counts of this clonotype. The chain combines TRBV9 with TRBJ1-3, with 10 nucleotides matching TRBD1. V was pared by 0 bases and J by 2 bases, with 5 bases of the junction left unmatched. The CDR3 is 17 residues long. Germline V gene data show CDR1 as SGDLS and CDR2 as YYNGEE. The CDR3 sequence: CASSVAGQGVPGNTIYF. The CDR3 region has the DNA TGTGCCAGCAGCGTAGCTGGACAGGGGGTCCCTGGAAACACCATATATTTT.

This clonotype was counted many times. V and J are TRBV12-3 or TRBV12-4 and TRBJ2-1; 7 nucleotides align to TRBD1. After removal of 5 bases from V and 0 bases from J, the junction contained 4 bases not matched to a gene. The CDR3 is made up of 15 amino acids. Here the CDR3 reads CASSPPGGSYNEQFF. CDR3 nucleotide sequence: TGTGCCAGCAGTCCCCCAGGGGGCTCCTACAATGAGCAGTTCTTC.

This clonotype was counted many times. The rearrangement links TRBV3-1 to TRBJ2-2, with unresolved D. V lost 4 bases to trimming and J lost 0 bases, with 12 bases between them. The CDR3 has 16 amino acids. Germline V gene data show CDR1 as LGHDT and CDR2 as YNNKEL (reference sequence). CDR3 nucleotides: TGTGCCAGCAGCCCCTCCCAGAACGCGAACACCGGGGAGCTGTTTTTT. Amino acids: CASSPSQNANTGELFF.

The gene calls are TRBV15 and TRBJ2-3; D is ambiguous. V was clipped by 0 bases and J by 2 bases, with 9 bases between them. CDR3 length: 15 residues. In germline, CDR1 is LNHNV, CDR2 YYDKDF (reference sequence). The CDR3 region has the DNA TGTGCCACCAGCAGAGATAACAACCCCACAGATACGCAGTATTTT. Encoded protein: CATSRDNNPTDTQYF.

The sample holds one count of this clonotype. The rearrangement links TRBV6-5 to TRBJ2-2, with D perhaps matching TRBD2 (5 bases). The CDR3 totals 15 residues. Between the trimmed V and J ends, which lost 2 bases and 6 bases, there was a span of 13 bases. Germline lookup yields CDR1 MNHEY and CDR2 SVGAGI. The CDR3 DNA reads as TGTGCCAGCAGTTACCCGGAGGCCTCCCCCGGGGAGCTGTTTTTT. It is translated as CASSYPEASPGELFF.

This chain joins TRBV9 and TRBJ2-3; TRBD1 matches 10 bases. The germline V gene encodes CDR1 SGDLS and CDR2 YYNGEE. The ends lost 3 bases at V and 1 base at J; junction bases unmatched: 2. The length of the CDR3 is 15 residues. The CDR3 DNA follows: TGTGCCAGCAGCGATGGGACAGGGGGCACAGATACGCAGTATTTT. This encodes CASSDGTGGTDTQYF.

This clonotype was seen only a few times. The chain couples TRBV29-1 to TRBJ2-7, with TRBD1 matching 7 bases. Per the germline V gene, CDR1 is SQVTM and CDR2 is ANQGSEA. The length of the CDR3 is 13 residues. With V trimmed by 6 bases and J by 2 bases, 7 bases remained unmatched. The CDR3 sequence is CSVARQGAYEQYF. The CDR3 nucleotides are TGCAGCGTCGCCCGACAGGGAGCCTACGAGCAGTACTTC.

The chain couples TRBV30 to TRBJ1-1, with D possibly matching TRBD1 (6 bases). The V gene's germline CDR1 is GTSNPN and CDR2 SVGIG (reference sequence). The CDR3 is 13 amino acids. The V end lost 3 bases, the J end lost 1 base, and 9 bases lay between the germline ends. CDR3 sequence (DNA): TGTGCCTGGAGAGGGGGTACGAACACTGAAGCTTTCTTT. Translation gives CAWRGGTNTEAFF.

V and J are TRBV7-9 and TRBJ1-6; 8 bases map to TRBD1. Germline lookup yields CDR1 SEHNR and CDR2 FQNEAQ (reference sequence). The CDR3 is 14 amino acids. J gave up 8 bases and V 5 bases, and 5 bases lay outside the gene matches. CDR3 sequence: CASSPDRGYSPLHF. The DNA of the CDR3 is TGTGCCAGCAGCCCCGACAGGGGATATTCACCCCTCCACTTT.

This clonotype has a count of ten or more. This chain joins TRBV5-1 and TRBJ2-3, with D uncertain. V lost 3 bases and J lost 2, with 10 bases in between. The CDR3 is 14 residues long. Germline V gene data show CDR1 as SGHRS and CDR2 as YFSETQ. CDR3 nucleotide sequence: TGCGCCAGCAGCTCAAACAGTGACACAGATACGCAGTATTTT. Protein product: CASSSNSDTDTQYF. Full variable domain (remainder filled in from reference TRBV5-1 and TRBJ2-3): KAGVTQTPRYLIKTRGQQVTLSCSPISGHRSVSWYQQTPGQGLQFLFEYFSETQRNKGNFPGRFSGRQFSNSRSEMNVSTLELGDSALYLCASSSNSDTDTQYFGPGTRLTVL.

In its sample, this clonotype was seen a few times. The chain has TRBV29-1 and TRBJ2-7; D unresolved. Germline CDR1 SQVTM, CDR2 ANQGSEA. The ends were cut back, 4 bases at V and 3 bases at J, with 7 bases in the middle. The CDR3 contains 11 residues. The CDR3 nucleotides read TGCAGCGTTGTGGGGAACTACGAGCAGTACTTC. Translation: CSVVGNYEQYF.

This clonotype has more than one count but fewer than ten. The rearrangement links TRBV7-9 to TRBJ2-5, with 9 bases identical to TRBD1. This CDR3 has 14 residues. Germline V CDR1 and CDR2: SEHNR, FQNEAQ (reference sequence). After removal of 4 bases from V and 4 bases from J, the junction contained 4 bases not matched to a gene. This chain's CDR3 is CASSSATGGETQYF. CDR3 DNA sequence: TGTGCCAGCAGCTCTGCGACAGGGGGAGAGACCCAGTACTTC.

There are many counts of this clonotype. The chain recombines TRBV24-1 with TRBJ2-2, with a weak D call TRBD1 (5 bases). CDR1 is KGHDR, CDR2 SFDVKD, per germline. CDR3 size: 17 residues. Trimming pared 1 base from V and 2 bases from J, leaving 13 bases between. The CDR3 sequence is CATSDFPLTENTGELFF. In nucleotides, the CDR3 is TGTGCCACCAGTGATTTTCCACTGACAGAAAACACCGGGGAGCTGTTTTTT.

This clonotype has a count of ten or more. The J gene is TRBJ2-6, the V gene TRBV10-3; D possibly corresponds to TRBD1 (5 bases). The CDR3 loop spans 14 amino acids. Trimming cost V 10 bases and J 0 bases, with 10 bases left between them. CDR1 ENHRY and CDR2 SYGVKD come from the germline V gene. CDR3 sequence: CATKDSSGANVLTF. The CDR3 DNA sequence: TGTGCCACAAAAGACAGCTCTGGGGCCAACGTCCTGACTTTC.

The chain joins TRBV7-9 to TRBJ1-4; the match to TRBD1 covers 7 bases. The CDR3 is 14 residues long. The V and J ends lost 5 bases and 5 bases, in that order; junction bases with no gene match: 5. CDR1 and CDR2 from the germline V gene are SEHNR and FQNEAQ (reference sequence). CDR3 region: CASSRDSKNEKLFF. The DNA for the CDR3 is TGTGCCAGCAGCCGGGACAGCAAGAATGAAAAACTGTTTTTT.

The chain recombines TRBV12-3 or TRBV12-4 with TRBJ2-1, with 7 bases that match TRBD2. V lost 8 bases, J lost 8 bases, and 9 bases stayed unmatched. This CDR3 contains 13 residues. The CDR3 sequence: CASGLVGGDEQFF. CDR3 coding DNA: TGTGCCAGCGGACTAGTGGGAGGGGATGAGCAGTTCTTC.

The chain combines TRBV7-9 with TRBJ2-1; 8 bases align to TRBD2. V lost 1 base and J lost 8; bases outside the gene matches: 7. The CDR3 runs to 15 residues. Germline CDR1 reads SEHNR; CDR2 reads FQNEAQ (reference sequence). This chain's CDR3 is CASSLDGGAWDEQFF. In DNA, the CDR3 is TGTGCCAGCAGCTTAGACGGGGGGGCCTGGGATGAGCAGTTCTTC.

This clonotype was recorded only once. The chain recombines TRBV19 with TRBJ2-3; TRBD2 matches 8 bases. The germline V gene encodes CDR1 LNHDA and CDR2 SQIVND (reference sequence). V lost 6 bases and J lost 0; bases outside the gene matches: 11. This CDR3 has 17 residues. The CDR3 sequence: CASSRPPPSGSTDTQYF. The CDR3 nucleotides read TGTGCCAGTAGCCGACCGCCTCCTAGCGGGAGCACAGATACGCAGTATTTT.

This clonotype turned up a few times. The CDR3 nucleotides are TGTGCCAGCAGTTACTCGAACAGGCGACCCTACAATGAGCAGTTCTTC. Translated, it gives CASSYSNRRPYNEQFF. This sequence joins TRBV6-5 and TRBJ2-1; a possible D gene is TRBD1 (5 bases). V lost 0 bases and J lost 2, with 11 bases in between. In germline, CDR1 is MNHEY, CDR2 SVGAGI. This CDR3 comprises 16 residues.

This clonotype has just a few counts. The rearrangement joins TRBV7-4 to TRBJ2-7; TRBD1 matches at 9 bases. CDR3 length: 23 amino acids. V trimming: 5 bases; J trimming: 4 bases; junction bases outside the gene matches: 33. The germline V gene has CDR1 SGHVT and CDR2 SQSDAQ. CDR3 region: CASSTSGQGRGSPTGTVKYEQYF. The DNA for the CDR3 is TGTGCCAGCAGCACCTCGGGACAGGGTCGCGGATCCCCTACCGGGACTGTGAAATACGAGCAGTACTTC.

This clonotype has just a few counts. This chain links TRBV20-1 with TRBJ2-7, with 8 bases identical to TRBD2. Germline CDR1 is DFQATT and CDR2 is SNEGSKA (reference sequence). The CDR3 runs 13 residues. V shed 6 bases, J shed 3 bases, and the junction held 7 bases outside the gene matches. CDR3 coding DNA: TGCAGTGCCCACCTGGGACTAGTCTACGAGCAGTACTTC. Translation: CSAHLGLVYEQYF.